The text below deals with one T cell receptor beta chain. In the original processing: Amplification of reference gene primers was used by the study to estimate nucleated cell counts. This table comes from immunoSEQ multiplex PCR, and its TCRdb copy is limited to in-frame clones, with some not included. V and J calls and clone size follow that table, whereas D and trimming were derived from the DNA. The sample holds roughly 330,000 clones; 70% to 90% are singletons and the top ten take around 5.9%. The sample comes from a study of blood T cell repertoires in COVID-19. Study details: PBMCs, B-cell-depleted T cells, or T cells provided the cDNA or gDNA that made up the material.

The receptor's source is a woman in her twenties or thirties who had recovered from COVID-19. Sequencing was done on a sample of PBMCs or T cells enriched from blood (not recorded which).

CDR3 in amino acids: CASSRGQTNTGELFF. CDR3 bases: TGTGCCAGCAGCCGAGGACAAACGAACACCGGGGAGCTGTTTTTT. The gene calls are TRBV6-4 and TRBJ2-2; possible D gene TRBD1, 5 bases. V was clipped by 6 bases and J by 0 bases, with 11 bases between them. CDR1 and CDR2 from the germline V gene are MRHNA and SNTAGT. CDR3 length equals 15 residues.